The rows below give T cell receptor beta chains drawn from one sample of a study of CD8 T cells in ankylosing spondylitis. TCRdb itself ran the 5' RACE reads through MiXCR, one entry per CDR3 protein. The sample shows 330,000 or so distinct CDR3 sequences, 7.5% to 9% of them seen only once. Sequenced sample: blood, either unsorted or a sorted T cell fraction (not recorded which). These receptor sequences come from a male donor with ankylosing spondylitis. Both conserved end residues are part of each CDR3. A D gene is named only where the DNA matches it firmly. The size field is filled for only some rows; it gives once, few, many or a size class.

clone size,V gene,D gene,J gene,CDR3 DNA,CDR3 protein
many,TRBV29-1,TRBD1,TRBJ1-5,TGCAGCGTGGGAGGACAGGAAGGACAGCCCCAGCATTTT,CSVGGQEGQPQHF
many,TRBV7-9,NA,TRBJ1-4,TGTGCCAGCAGCTTAGGCTCCCCGTCCAATGAAAAACTGTTTTTT,CASSLGSPSNEKLFF
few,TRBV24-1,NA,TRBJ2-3,TGTGCCACCAGTGTCGGCGGAGGGAGCACAGATACGCAGTATTTT,CATSVGGGSTDTQYF
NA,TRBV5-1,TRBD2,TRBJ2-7,TGCGCCAGCAGCTTTAGCGGGAGGTATGCCCCCTACGAGCAGTACTTC,CASSFSGRYAPYEQYF
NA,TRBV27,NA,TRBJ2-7,TGTGCCAGCAGTTTAGGGCAGGGGAACCACGAGCAGTACTTC,CASSLGQGNHEQYF
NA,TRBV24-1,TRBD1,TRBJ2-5,TGTGCCACCAGTGATGTTAAGACAGGGGGAGAAGAGACCCAGTACTTC,CATSDVKTGGEETQYF
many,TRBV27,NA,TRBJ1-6,TGTGCCAGCAGTTTGCTACTCAATTCACCCCTCCACTTT,CASSLLLNSPLHF
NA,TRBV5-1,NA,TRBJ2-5,TGCGCCAGCAGCTCGCTGGCACAAGAGACCCAGTACTTC,CASSSLAQETQYF
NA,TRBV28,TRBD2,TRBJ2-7,TGTGCCAGCGGCCCGGGACTAGCCCCCGAGCAGTACTTC,CASGPGLAPEQYF
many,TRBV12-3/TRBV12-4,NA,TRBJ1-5,TGTGCCAGCAGTTTCAGGGAGTCTTATCAATCACCCCAGCATTTT,CASSFRESYQSPQHF
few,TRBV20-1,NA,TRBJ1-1,TGCAGTGGACCCCAAACACATAAGACGGGGAACACTGAAGCTTTCTTT,CSGPQTHKTGNTEAFF
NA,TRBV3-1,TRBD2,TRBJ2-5,TGTGCCAGCAGCCAACTAGCGGAAGAGACCCAGTACTTC,CASSQLAEETQYF
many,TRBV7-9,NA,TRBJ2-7,TGTGCCAGCAGCTTTGGAGGGGCCGCTGTAGAGCAGTACTTC,CASSFGGAAVEQYF
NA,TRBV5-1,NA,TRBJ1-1,TGCGCCAGCAGCTTGCCCCAGATGAACACTGAAGCTTTCTTT,CASSLPQMNTEAFF
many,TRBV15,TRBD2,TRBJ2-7,TGTGCCACCAGCCGCGACATCGTGGGACTAGCGGGAGATACAAGGATTTACGAGCAGTACTTC,CATSRDIVGLAGDTRIYEQYF
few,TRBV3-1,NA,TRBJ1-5,TGTGCCAGCAGCCAAGATTCCACCCCCCTGCAGCCCCAGCATTTT,CASSQDSTPLQPQHF
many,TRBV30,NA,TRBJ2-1,TGTGCCTGGAGTGTACCGGAGCGAGCCCCGTACAATGAGCAGTTCTTC,CAWSVPERAPYNEQFF
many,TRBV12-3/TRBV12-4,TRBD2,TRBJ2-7,TGTGCCAGCAGTTTCTTGGCGGGAGGTTCCTACGAGCAGTACTTC,CASSFLAGGSYEQYF
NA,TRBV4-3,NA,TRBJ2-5,TGCGCCAGCAGCCAAGATTTATACGGGAGACCAGAGACCCAGTACTTC,CASSQDLYGRPETQYF
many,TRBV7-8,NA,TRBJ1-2,TGTGCCAGCAGCTTTTCGGACAGTTATGGCTACACCTTC,CASSFSDSYGYTF
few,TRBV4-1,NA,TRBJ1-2,TGCGCCAGCAGCCAAGACGGCACCCTCCGCTATGGCTACACCTTC,CASSQDGTLRYGYTF
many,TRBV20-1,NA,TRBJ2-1,TGCAGTGCTAGAGATTGGAAGGGGGAGGGCCCTGACTACAATGAGCAGTTCTTC,CSARDWKGEGPDYNEQFF
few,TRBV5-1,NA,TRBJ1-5,TGCGCCAGCAGCTTTACAGGGCCCTATAGCAATCAGCCCCAGCATTTT,CASSFTGPYSNQPQHF
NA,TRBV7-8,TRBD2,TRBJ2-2,TGTGCCAGCAGCTTAGCGCTTCTAGCGGGAGAGTCCCACGTTACCGGGGAGCTGTTTTTT,CASSLALLAGESHVTGELFF
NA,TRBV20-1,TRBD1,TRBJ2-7,TGCAGTGCTTCGGGACATCCGGGACAGACCTACGAGCAGTACTTC,CSASGHPGQTYEQYF
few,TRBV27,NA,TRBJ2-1,TGTGCCAGCAGTGTACGGGGGAGACTGGGTGAGCAGTTCTTC,CASSVRGRLGEQFF
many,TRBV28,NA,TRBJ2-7,TGTGCCAGCAGTCTTCTACGGGCCACCTACGAGCAGTACTTC,CASSLLRATYEQYF
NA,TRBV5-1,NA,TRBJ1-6,TGCGCCAGCAGCTTGGGTCCGGGTGTCGATAATTCACCCCTCCACTTT,CASSLGPGVDNSPLHF
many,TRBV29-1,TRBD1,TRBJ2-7,TGCAGCGCGGAGACAGGGGTCTACGAGCAGTACTTC,CSAETGVYEQYF
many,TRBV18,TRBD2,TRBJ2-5,TGTGCCAGCTCACCTCAACGTTTAGCGGGAGGAAAGGAGACCCAGTACTTC,CASSPQRLAGGKETQYF